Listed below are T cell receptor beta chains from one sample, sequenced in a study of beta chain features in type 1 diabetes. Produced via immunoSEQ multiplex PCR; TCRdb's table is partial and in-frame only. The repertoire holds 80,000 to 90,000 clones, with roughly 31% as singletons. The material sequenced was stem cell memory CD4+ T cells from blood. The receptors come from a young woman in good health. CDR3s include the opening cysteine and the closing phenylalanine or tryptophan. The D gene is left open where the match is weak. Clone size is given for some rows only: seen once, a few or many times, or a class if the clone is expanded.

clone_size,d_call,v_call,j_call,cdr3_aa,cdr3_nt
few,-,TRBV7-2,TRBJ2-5,CASSAQRAAETQYF,TGTGCCAGCAGCGCCCAGCGGGCGGCAGAGACCCAGTACTTC
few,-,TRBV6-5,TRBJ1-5,CAISEPGPQHF,TGTGCCATCAGTGAGCCGGGGCCCCAGCATTTT
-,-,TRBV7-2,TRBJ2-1,CASTPDPLPPGDAEQFF,TGTGCCAGCACCCCGGACCCCCTTCCCCCAGGGGATGCTGAGCAGTTCTTC
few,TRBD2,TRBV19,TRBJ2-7,CASSNSGKYEQYF,TGTGCCAGTAGTAATAGCGGGAAATACGAGCAGTACTTC
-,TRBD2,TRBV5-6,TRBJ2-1,CASSFRLAGAYNEQFF,TGTGCCAGCAGCTTCAGGCTAGCGGGTGCCTACAATGAGCAGTTCTTC
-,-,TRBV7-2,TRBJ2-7,CASSLEGGTAAYEQYF,TGTGCCAGCAGCTTAGAAGGCGGGACAGCTGCCTACGAGCAGTACTTC
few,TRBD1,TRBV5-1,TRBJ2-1,CASSFPPDRAAYNEQFF,TGCGCCAGCAGCTTTCCCCCCGACAGGGCGGCCTACAATGAGCAGTTCTTC
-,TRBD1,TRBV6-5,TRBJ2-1,CASRRGRNNEQFF,TGTGCCAGCCGTAGGGGGCGAAACAATGAGCAGTTCTTC
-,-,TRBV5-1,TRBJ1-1,CASSLRVQNTEAFF,TGCGCCAGCAGCTTGCGGGTACAGAACACTGAAGCTTTCTTT
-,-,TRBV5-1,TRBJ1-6,CASGRQADSPLHF,TGCGCCAGCGGGCGACAGGCTGATTCACCCCTCCACTTT
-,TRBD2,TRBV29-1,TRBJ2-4,CSVGYGGINIQYF,TGCAGCGTCGGCTACGGGGGGATAAACATTCAGTACTTC
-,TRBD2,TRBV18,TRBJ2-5,CASSPRIGTSFETQYF,TGTGCCAGCTCACCCCGGATCGGGACTAGCTTTGAGACCCAGTACTTC
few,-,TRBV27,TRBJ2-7,CASSLSGRGELYEQYF,TGTGCCAGCAGTTTATCGGGCAGGGGAGAGCTGTACGAGCAGTACTTC
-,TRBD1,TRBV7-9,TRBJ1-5,CASSPSGTGRQPQHF,TGTGCCAGCAGCCCTTCCGGGACAGGGCGTCAGCCCCAGCATTTT
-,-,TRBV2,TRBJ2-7,CASSLRGGNEQYF,TGTGCCAGCAGCCTCAGGGGAGGGAACGAGCAGTACTTC
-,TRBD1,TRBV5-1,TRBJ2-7,CASSPTGVFSEQYF,TGCGCCAGCAGCCCGACAGGGGTCTTTTCCGAGCAGTACTTC
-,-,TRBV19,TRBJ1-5,CASSVRGSNQPQHF,TGTGCCAGTAGTGTCCGGGGTAGCAATCAGCCCCAGCATTTT
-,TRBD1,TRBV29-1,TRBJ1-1,CSGGTGTGNTEAFF,TGCAGCGGCGGAACCGGGACAGGGAACACTGAAGCTTTCTTT
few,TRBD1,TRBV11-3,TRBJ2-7,CASSPGQGREQYF,TGTGCCAGCAGCCCCGGACAGGGGAGGGAGCAGTACTTC
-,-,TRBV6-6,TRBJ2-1,CASSWGVDSLEQFF,TGTGCCAGCAGTTGGGGTGTAGACAGCCTTGAGCAGTTCTTC
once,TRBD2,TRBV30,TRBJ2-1,CAWSVVAGNEQFF,TGTGCCTGGAGTGTAGTAGCGGGCAATGAGCAGTTCTTC